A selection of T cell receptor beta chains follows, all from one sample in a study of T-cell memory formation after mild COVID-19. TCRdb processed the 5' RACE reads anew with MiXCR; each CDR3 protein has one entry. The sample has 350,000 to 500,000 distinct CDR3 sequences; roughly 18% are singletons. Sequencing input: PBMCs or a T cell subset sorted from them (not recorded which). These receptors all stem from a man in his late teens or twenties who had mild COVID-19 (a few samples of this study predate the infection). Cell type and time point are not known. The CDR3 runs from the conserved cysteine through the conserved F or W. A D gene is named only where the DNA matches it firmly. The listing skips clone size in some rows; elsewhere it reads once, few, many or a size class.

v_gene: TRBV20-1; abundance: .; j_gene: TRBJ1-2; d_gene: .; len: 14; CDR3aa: CSARETLGAYGYTF; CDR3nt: TGCAGTGCTAGAGAGACCCTCGGCGCCTATGGCTACACCTTC
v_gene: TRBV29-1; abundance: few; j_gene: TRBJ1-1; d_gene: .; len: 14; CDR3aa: CSVHRTTVNTEAFF; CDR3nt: TGCAGCGTCCACCGAACAACAGTGAACACTGAAGCTTTCTTT
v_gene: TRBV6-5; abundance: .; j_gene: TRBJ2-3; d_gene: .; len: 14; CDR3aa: CASGEAGPADTQYF; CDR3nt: TGTGCCAGCGGAGAGGCAGGGCCGGCAGATACGCAGTATTTT
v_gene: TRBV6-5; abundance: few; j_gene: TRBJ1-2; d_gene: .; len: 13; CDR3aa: CASSPGAYYGYTF; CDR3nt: TGTGCCAGCAGCCCCGGGGCTTACTATGGCTACACCTTC
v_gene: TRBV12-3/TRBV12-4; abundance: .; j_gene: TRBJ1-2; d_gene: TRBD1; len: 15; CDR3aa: CASGGTGTGIYGYTF; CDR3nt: TGTGCCAGTGGCGGGACCGGGACAGGGATCTATGGCTACACCTTC
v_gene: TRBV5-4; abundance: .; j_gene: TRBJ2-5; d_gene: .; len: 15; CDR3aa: CASSPTGIGQETQYF; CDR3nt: TGTGCCAGCAGCCCCACAGGGATAGGTCAAGAGACCCAGTACTTC
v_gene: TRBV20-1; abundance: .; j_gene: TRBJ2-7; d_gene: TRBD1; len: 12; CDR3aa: CGCGTGSYEQYF; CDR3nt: TGCGGATGCGGGACAGGTTCCTACGAGCAGTACTTC
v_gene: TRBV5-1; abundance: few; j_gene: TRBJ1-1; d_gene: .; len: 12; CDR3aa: CASSFLDTEAFF; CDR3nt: TGCGCCAGCAGCTTTCTAGACACTGAAGCTTTCTTT
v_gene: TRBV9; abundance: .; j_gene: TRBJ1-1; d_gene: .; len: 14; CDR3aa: CASSVRGAAGEAFF; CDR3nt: TGTGCCAGCAGCGTGCGGGGGGCGGCGGGAGAAGCTTTCTTT
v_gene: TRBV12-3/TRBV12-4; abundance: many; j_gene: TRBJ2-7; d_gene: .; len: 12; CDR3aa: CASSSGNYEQYF; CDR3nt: TGTGCCAGCAGTTCCGGGAATTACGAGCAGTACTTC
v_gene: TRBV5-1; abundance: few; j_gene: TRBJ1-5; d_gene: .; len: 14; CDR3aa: CASSTRAGDQPQHF; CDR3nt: TGCGCCAGCAGCACAAGGGCGGGGGATCAGCCCCAGCATTTT
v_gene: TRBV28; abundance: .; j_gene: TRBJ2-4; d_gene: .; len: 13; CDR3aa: CASLYAAKNIQYF; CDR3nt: TGTGCCAGCCTTTACGCAGCCAAAAACATTCAGTACTTC
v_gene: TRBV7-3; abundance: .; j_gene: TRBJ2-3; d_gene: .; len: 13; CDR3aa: CASSYRVADTQYF; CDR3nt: TGTGCCAGCAGCTACAGGGTTGCAGATACGCAGTATTTT
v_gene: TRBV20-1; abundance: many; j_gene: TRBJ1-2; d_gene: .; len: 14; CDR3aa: CSARGPASNYGYTF; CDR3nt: TGCAGTGCTAGGGGACCCGCTTCTAACTATGGCTACACCTTC
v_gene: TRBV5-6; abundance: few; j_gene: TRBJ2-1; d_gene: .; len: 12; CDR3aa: CASSLSGTREFF; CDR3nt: TGTGCCAGCAGCTTGTCGGGGACGAGAGAGTTCTTC
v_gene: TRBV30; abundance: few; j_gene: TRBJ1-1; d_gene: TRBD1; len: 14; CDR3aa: CAWSEAQYRGKAFF; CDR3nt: TGTGCCTGGAGTGAGGCCCAATACAGGGGGAAAGCTTTCTTT
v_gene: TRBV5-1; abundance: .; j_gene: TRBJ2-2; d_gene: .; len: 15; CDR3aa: CASSLDFTNSRDLFF; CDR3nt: TGCGCCAGCAGCTTGGATTTCACCAACTCCAGGGATCTGTTTTTT
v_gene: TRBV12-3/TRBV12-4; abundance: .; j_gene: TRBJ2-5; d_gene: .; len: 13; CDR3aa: CASSDSSQETQYF; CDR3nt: TGTGCCAGCAGCGACAGCTCCCAAGAGACCCAGTACTTC
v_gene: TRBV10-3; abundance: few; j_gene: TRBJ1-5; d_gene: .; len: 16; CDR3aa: CATRNPEDSQNQPQHF; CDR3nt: TGTGCCACCCGAAACCCGGAGGACAGCCAAAATCAGCCCCAGCATTTT
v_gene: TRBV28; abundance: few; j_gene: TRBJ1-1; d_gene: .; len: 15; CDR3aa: CASSPTGMGYTEAFF; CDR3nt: TGTGCCAGCAGTCCTACAGGGATGGGGTACACTGAAGCTTTCTTT
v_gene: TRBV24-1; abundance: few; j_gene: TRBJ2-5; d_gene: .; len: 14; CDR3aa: CATSGWEDQETQYF; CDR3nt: TGTGCCACCAGTGGTTGGGAGGACCAAGAGACCCAGTACTTC
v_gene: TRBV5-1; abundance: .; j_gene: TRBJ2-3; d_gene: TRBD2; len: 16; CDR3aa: CASSFLTSGVPDTQYF; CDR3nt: TGCGCCAGCAGCTTCCTGACTAGCGGGGTACCAGATACGCAGTATTTT
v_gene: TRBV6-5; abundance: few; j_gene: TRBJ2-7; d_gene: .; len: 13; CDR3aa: CASSPEGVYEQYF; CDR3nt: TGTGCCAGCAGTCCCGAGGGGGTCTACGAGCAGTACTTC
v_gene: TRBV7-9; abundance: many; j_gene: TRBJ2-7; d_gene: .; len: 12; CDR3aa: CASSPGSSEQYF; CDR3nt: TGTGCCAGCAGCCCGGGTAGCAGTGAGCAGTACTTC
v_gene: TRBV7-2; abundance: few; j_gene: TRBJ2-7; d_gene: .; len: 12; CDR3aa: CASSGGSYEQYF; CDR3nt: TGTGCCAGCAGCGGGGGCTCCTACGAGCAGTACTTC
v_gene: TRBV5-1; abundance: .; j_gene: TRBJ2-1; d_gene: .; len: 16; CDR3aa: CASSSDPTTIYNEQFF; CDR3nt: TGCGCCAGCAGCTCAGATCCGACTACAATTTACAATGAGCAGTTCTTC
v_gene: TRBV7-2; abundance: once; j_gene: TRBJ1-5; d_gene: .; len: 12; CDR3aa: CASSFFGQPQHF; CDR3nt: TGTGCCAGCAGCTTTTTTGGACAGCCCCAGCATTTT
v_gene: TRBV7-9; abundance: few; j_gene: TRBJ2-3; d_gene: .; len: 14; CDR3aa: CASSLNGGRDTQYF; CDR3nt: TGTGCCAGCAGCTTAAACGGGGGCAGGGATACGCAGTATTTT
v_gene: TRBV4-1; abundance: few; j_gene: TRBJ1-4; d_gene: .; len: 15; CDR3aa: CASSHEFTGGEKLFF; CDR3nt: TGCGCCAGCAGCCATGAGTTCACAGGAGGGGAAAAACTGTTTTTT
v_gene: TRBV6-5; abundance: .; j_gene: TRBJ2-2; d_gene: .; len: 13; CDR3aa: CASSNGWSGELFF; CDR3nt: TGTGCCAGCAGTAACGGGTGGTCCGGGGAGCTGTTTTTT
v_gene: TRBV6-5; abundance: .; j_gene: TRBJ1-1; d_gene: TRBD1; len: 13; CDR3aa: CARGDRSNTEAFF; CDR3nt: TGTGCCAGGGGGGACAGGTCGAACACTGAAGCTTTCTTT
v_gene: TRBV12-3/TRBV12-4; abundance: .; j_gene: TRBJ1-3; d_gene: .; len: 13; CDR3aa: CASKRDSGNTIYF; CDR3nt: TGTGCCAGCAAAAGGGACTCTGGAAACACCATATATTTT
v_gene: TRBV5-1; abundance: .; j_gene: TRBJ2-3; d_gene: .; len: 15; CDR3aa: CASSSRADHTDTQYF; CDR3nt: TGCGCCAGCAGCTCTAGAGCAGACCACACAGATACGCAGTATTTT
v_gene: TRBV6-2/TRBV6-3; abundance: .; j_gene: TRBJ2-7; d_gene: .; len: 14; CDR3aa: CASSYEGSSYEQYF; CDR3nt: TGTGCCAGCAGTTACGAGGGCAGCTCCTACGAGCAGTACTTC
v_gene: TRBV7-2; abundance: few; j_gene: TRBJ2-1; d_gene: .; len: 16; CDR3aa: CASSLAVPVRNNEQFF; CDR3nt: TGTGCCAGCAGCTTAGCCGTCCCGGTTAGGAACAATGAGCAGTTCTTC
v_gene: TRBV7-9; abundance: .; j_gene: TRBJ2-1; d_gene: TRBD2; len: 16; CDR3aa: CASSLSAGGPVNEQFF; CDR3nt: TGTGCCAGCAGCTTAAGCGCGGGGGGGCCGGTCAATGAGCAGTTCTTC
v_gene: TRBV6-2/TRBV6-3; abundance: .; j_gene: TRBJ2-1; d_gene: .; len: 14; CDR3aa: CASSYGAGYNEQFF; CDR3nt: TGTGCCAGCAGTTACGGGGCGGGGTACAATGAGCAGTTCTTC
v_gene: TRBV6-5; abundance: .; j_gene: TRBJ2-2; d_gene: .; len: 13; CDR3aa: CASVGRSTGELFF; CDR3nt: TGTGCCAGCGTAGGGCGTAGCACCGGGGAGCTGTTTTTT
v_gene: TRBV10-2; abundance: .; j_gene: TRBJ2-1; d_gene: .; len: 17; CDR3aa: CASSEPKLIFLYNEQFF; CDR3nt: TGCGCCAGCAGTGAGCCGAAGTTGATATTTTTATACAATGAGCAGTTCTTC
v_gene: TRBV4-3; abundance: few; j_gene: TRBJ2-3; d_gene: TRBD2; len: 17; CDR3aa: CASSHPRGLREYGTQYF; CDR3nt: TGCGCCAGCAGCCACCCGAGAGGGCTGCGGGAGTATGGTACGCAGTATTTT
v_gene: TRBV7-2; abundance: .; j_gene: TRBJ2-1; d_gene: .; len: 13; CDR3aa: CASSLGINNEQFF; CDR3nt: TGTGCCAGCAGCTTAGGGATCAACAATGAGCAGTTCTTC
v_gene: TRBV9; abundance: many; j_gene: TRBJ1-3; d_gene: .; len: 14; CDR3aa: CASSDEFSGNTIYF; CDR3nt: TGTGCCAGCAGCGATGAGTTCTCTGGAAACACCATATATTTT
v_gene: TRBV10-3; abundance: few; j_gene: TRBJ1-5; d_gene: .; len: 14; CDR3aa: CAISPSGGNQPQHF; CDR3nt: TGTGCCATCAGTCCGTCAGGAGGGAATCAGCCCCAGCATTTT
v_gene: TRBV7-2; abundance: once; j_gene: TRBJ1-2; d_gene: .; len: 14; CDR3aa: CVSSLAWANYGYTF; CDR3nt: TGTGTCAGCAGCTTAGCGTGGGCAAACTATGGCTACACCTTC
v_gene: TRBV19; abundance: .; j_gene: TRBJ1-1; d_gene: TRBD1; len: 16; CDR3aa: CASSGGTGWVGAEAFF; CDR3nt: TGTGCCAGTAGTGGAGGGACAGGGTGGGTCGGGGCTGAAGCTTTCTTT
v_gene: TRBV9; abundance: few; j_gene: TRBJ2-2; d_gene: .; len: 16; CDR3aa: CASSLLGPQGTGELFF; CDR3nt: TGTGCCAGCAGCTTATTGGGCCCCCAGGGCACCGGGGAGCTGTTTTTT